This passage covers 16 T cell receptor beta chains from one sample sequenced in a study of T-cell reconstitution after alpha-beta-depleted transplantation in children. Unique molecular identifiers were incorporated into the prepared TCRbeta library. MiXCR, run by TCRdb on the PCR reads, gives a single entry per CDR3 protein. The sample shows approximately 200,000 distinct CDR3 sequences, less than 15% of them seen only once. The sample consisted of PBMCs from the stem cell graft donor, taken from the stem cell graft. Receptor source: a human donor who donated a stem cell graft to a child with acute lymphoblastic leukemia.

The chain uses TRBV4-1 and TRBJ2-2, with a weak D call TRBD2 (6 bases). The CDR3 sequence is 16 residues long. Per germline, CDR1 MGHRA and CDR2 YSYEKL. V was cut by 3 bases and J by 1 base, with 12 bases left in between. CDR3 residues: CASSHWEVGNTGELFF. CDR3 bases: TGCGCCAGCAGCCATTGGGAGGTCGGGAACACCGGGGAGCTGTTTTTT.

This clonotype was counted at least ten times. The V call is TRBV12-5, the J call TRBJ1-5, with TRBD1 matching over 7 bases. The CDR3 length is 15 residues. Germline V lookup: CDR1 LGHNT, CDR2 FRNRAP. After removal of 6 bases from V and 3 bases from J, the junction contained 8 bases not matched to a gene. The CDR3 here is CASGQGDGFNQPQHF. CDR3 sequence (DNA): TGTGCTAGTGGCCAGGGGGACGGATTCAATCAGCCCCAGCATTTT.

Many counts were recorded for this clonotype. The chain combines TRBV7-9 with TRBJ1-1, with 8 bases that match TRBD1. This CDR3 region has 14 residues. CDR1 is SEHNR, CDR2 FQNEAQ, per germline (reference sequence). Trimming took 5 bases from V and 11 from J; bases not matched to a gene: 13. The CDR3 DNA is TGTGCCAGCAGCCATATCCTGGGACAGGAATGGGCTTTCTTT. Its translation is CASSHILGQEWAFF.

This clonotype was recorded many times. The chain's CDR3 is CSAPGLTTDTQYF. DNA of the CDR3: TGCAGTGCTCCGGGACTTACCACAGATACGCAGTATTTT. The chain combines TRBV20-1 with TRBJ2-3, with a weak D call TRBD2 (6 bases). Germline V gene lookup returns CDR1 DFQATT and CDR2 SNEGSKA (reference sequence). This CDR3 has 13 residues. The V end lost 5 bases, the J end lost 2 bases, and 11 bases lay between the germline ends.

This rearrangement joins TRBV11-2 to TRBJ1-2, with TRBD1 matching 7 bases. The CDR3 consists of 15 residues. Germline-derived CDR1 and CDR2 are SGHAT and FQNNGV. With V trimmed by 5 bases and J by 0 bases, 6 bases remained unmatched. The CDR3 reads CASSEGTAPNYGYTF. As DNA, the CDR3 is TGTGCCAGCAGCGAAGGGACAGCGCCTAACTATGGCTACACCTTC. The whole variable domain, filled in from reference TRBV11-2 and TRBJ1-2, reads EAGVAQSPRYKIIEKRQSVAFWCNPISGHATLYWYQQILGQGPKLLIQFQNNGVVDDSQLPKDRFSAERLKGVDSTLKIQPAKLEDSAVYLCASSEGTAPNYGYTFGSGTRLTVV.

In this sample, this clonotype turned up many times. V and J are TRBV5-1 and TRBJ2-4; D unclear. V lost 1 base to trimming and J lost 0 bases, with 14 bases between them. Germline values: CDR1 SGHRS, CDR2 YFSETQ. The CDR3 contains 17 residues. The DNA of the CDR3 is TGCGCCAGCAGCTTGACGGACCTGAATTTAGCCAAAAACATTCAGTACTTC. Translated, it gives CASSLTDLNLAKNIQYF.

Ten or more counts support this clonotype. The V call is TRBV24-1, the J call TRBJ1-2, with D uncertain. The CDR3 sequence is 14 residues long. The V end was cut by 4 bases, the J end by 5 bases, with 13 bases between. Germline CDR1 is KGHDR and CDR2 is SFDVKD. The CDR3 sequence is CATSDHADTYGYTF. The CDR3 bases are TGTGCCACCAGTGACCACGCAGACACTTATGGCTACACCTTC.

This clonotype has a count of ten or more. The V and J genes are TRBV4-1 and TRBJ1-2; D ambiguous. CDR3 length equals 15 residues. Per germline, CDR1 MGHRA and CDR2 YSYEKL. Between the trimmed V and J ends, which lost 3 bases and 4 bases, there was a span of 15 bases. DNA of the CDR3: TGCGCCAGCAGCCACTTGGGTCTTCCCACCTATGGCTACACCTTC. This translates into CASSHLGLPTYGYTF.

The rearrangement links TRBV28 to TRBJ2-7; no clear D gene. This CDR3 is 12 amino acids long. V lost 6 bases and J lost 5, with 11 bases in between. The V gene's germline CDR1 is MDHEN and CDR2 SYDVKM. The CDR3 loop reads CASSRILDEQYF. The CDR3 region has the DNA TGTGCCAGCAGCCGAATACTGGACGAGCAGTACTTC.

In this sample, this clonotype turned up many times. CDR3 region: CASSRGGFDQPQHF. CDR3 sequence (DNA): TGTGCCAGCAGCCGAGGCGGTTTCGATCAGCCCCAGCATTTT. The chain carries TRBV2 and TRBJ1-5; D gene unclear. The length of the CDR3 is 14 residues. V was clipped by 6 bases and J by 5 bases, with 14 bases between them. CDR1 is SNHLY and CDR2 is FYNNEI in the germline V gene.

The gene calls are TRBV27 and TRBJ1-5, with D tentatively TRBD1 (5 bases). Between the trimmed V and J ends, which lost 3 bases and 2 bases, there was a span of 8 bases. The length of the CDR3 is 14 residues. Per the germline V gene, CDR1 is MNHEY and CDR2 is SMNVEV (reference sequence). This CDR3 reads CASSLRGRNQPQHF. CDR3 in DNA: TGTGCCAGCAGTTTGAGGGGTCGCAATCAGCCCCAGCATTTT.

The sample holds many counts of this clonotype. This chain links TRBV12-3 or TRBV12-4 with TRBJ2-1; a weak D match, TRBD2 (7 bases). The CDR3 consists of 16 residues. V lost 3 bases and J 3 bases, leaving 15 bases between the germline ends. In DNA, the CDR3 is TGTGCCAGCAGTTTTGGGGCGGGGGCCGGCTACAATGAGCAGTTCTTC. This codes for CASSFGAGAGYNEQFF.

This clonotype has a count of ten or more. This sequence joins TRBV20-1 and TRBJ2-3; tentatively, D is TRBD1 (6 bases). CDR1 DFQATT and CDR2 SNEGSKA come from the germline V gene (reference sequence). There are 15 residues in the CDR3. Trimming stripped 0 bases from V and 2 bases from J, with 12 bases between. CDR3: CSARDPRDITDTQYF. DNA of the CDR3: TGCAGTGCTAGAGATCCCAGGGACATCACAGATACGCAGTATTTT.

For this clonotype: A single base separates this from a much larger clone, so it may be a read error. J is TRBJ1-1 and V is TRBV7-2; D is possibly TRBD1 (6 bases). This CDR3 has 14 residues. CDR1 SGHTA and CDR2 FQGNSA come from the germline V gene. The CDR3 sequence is CSSSQGGPIQGAFF. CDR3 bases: TGTTCCAGCAGCCAGGGCGGCCCGATACAGGGAGCTTTCTTT.

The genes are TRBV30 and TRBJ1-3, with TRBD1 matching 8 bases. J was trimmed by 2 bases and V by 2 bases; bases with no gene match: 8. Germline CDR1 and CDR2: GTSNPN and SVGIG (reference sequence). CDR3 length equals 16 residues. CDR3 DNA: TGTGCCTGGAGTCCAATCGGACAGGGCGCTGGAAACACCATATATTTT. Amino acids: CAWSPIGQGAGNTIYF.

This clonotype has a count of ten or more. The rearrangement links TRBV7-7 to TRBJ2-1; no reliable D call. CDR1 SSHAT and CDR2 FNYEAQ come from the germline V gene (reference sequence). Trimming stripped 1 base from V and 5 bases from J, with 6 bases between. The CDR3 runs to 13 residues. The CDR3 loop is CASSLGHNNEQFF. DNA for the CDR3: TGTGCCAGCAGCTTAGGACATAACAATGAGCAGTTCTTC.